The 30 T cell receptor beta chains below were found in one sample sequenced in a study of shared clonotypes between healthy human individuals. CD45RO-negative CD8 cells positively selected for CCR7 made up the naive population, which excluded terminally differentiated effector memory CD45RA+ cells. Here immunoSEQ multiplex PCR was the method, and the copy in TCRdb shows in-frame clones only, minus some. The table has hundreds of thousands of clones, 80% to 95% seen once. The sequencing sample was made of naive CD8+ T cells sorted from blood. The receptors were gathered from a man aged 25-45 years in good health.

The chain has TRBV7-9 and TRBJ2-5; D may correspond to TRBD1 or TRBD2 (6 bases each). Germline-derived CDR1 and CDR2 are SEHNR and FQNEAQ (reference sequence). This CDR3 is 12 amino acids long. The CDR3 DNA follows: TGTGCTGCAAACGGAGGGGGACAGACCCAGTACTTC. Protein: CAANGGGQTQYF.

The V and J genes are TRBV14 and TRBJ2-7; tentative D call: TRBD1 (5 bases). The germline V and J ends were trimmed by 0 bases and 0 bases, with 15 bases remaining between them. There are 17 residues in the CDR3. Per germline, CDR1 SGHDN and CDR2 FVKESK. CDR3 amino acids: CASSQDWRLRGSYEQYF. CDR3 nucleotides: TGTGCCAGCAGCCAAGATTGGCGATTAAGGGGCTCCTACGAGCAGTACTTC.

This rearrangement joins TRBV5-4 to TRBJ2-7, with 9 bases lining up with TRBD1. V was clipped by 2 bases and J by 6 bases; unmatched bases: 6. The CDR3 is made up of 14 amino acids. Germline values: CDR1 SGHNT, CDR2 YYREEE (reference sequence). The CDR3 nucleotides read TGTGCCAGCAGCTTCCAAACGACAGGGGGCGAGCAGTACTTC. Translating gives CASSFQTTGGEQYF.

V is TRBV7-8 and J is TRBJ2-7, with a tentative D call TRBD2 (5 bases). Trimming stripped 0 bases from V and 6 bases from J, with 15 bases between. Germline V lookup: CDR1 SGHVS, CDR2 FQNEAQ. The CDR3 spans 15 residues. The CDR3 DNA follows: TGTGCCAGCAGCTTAGCGGCAGGACTTTTCATCGAGCAGTACTTC. Translating gives CASSLAAGLFIEQYF.

The J gene is TRBJ2-7, the V gene TRBV7-2; 11 bases align to TRBD2. CDR3 size: 17 residues. The ends lost 4 bases at V and 0 bases at J; junction bases unmatched: 8. Germline assignment: CDR1 SGHTA and CDR2 FQGNSA. CDR3 sequence: CASSSTRGLADSYEQYF. DNA for the CDR3: TGTGCCAGCAGCTCCACGCGGGGACTAGCGGACTCCTACGAGCAGTACTTC.

This clone was recorded a few times. The J gene is TRBJ2-7, the V gene TRBV28; unclear D gene. The CDR3 is 14 amino acids. The germline CDR1 and CDR2 sequences are MDHEN and SYDVKM. Deletions cut 1 base from V and 3 bases from J, with 10 bases between. For the CDR3, the DNA is TGTGCCAGCAGTTTATTTGGCGGCCTCTACGAGCAGTACTTC. As protein: CASSLFGGLYEQYF.

The chain is built from TRBV4-3 and TRBJ2-1, with no clear D. The CDR3 is 15 amino acids. The germline V gene has CDR1 LGHNA and CDR2 YSLEER. V lost 1 base to trimming and J lost 5 bases, with 12 bases between them. CDR3 region: CASSQGTGSHNEQFF. CDR3 bases: TGCGCCAGCAGCCAAGGGACCGGTTCCCACAATGAGCAGTTCTTC.

Points on this clone: Its ends do not fully match the called genes, so a read error is possible. The chain couples TRBV15 to TRBJ2-4; no firm D call. The CDR3 contains 15 residues. CDR1 LNHNV and CDR2 YYDKDF come from the germline V gene (reference sequence). The CDR3 is CATSSNHPIAFPLDF. Here the CDR3 DNA reads TGTGCCACCAGCAGCAATCACCCCATTGCGTTCCCACTGGACTTC. Drawing the rest from reference TRBV15 and TRBJ2-4, the complete variable domain is DAMVIQNPRYQVTQFGKPVTLSCSQTLNHNVMYWYQQKSSQAPKLLFHYYDKDFNNEADTPDNFQSRRPNTSFCFLDIRSPGLGDTAMYLCATSSNHPIAFPLDFGAGTRLSVL.

This chain links TRBV13 with TRBJ2-2; D not resolved. CDR1 is PRHDT and CDR2 is FYEKMQ in the germline V gene (reference sequence). V was cut by 5 bases and J by 4 bases, with 8 bases left in between. The CDR3 loop spans 13 amino acids. CDR3 bases: TGTGCCAGCAGCCCACATCTCACCGGGGAGCTGTTTTTT. Its translation: CASSPHLTGELFF.

CDR3 sequence reads: CATSAVSKGTVYEQYF. CDR3 nucleotide sequence: TGTGCCACCAGCGCAGTGTCGAAGGGCACCGTCTACGAGCAGTACTTC. The J gene is TRBJ2-7, the V gene TRBV15; D gene uncertain. The germline V and J ends were trimmed by 5 bases and 3 bases, with 20 bases remaining between them. This CDR3 is 16 amino acids long. The germline V gene has CDR1 LNHNV and CDR2 YYDKDF (reference sequence).

The chain links TRBV5-1 to TRBJ1-2; the D gene is possibly TRBD1 (5 bases). The CDR3 contains 15 residues. The germline V gene encodes CDR1 SGHRS and CDR2 YFSETQ. Trimming shortened V by 7 bases and J by 0 bases, and 16 bases separated the two germline ends. The CDR3 spells CASYTSGKSNYGYTF. The DNA for the CDR3 is TGCGCCAGCTACACCTCAGGGAAATCTAACTATGGCTACACCTTC.

V and J are TRBV2 and TRBJ1-1, with 8 bases identical to TRBD1. This CDR3 comprises 19 residues. V shed 1 base, J shed 0 bases, and the junction held 13 bases outside the gene matches. Per the germline V gene, CDR1 is SNHLY and CDR2 is FYNNEI. The CDR3 reads CASSEGTGLRPGVNTEAFF. The CDR3 DNA reads as TGTGCCAGCAGTGAAGGGACAGGGTTGAGGCCTGGGGTGAACACTGAAGCTTTCTTT. Complete variable domain (other parts from reference TRBV2 and TRBJ1-1): EPEVTQTPSHQVTQMGQEVILRCVPISNHLYFYWYRQILGQKVEFLVSFYNNEISEKSEIFDDQFSVERPDGSNFTLKIRSTKLEDSAMYFCASSEGTGLRPGVNTEAFFGQGTRLTVV.

The CDR3 nucleotides read TGCGCCAGCAGCCGAACTAGAACCGGGGAGCAGTACTTC. The encoded protein is CASSRTRTGEQYF. The chain recombines TRBV4-3 with TRBJ2-7; maybe TRBD2 (5 bases). The ends were cut back, 4 bases at V and 7 bases at J, with 14 bases in the middle. Germline CDR1 and CDR2: LGHNA and YSLEER. The CDR3 consists of 13 residues.

Comments on this clone: One end of the junction is discordant with germline, which a read error may explain. The chain couples TRBV18 to TRBJ2-7; 10 positions match TRBD2. Germline V gives CDR1 KGHSH, CDR2 LQKENI. The CDR3 spans 16 residues. CDR3 protein: CASSSPASGSLHEQYF. CDR3 bases: TGTGCCAGCTCATCACCTGCTAGCGGGAGTCTTCACGAGCAGTACTTC. Drawing the rest from reference TRBV18 and TRBJ2-7, the complete variable domain is NAGVMQNPRHLVRRRGQEARLRCSPMKGHSHVYWYRQLPEEGLKFMVYLQKENIIDESGMPKERFSAEFPKEGPSILRIQQVVRGDSAAYFCASSSPASGSLHEQYFGPGTRLTVT.

The chain is built from TRBV7-9 and TRBJ1-5, with D possibly being TRBD1 (6 bases). The germline V gene encodes CDR1 SEHNR and CDR2 FQNEAQ (reference sequence). Trimming pared 3 bases from V and 4 bases from J, leaving 16 bases between. The CDR3 is 16 amino acids. The CDR3 loop is CASSLMGSGVNQPQHF. Here the CDR3 DNA reads TGTGCCAGCAGCTTGATGGGTTCAGGGGTGAATCAGCCCCAGCATTTT.

This clone has just one count. The CDR3 bases are TGTGCCAGCAGACCCCGAAGGGGTGGGAAAGAGACCCAGTACTTC. This encodes CASRPRRGGKETQYF. J is TRBJ2-5 and V is TRBV7-8; D is perhaps TRBD1 (5 bases). Germline V gives CDR1 SGHVS, CDR2 FQNEAQ. Trimming pared 6 bases from V and 3 bases from J, leaving 17 bases between. The CDR3 consists of 15 residues.

The chain uses TRBV16 and TRBJ1-2, with 10 bases matching TRBD1. CDR1 is KGHSY and CDR2 is FQNENV in the germline V gene. J lost 4 bases, V lost 0 bases, and 2 bases had no gene match. The CDR3 covers 15 residues. The CDR3 here is CASSQSRTGGYGYTF. The DNA for the CDR3 is TGTGCCAGCAGCCAATCGAGGACAGGGGGCTATGGCTACACCTTC.

This clone was observed once. The rearrangement joins TRBV28 to TRBJ2-1; possibly TRBD2 for D (5 bases). The CDR3 runs to 15 residues. Trimming pared 7 bases from V and 10 bases from J, leaving 23 bases between. Per the germline V gene, CDR1 is MDHEN and CDR2 is SYDVKM. The CDR3 DNA reads as TGTGCCAGCACGTTGGCCGTTACCGGGGTCGGGGAGCAGTTCTTC. Translation gives CASTLAVTGVGEQFF. Combining the CDR3 with reference TRBV28 and TRBJ2-1 gives the whole variable domain DVKVTQSSRYLVKRTGEKVFLECVQDMDHENMFWYRQDPGLGLRLIYFSYDVKMKEKGDIPEGYSVSREKKERFSLILESASTNQTSMYLCASTLAVTGVGEQFFGPGTRLTVL.

V is TRBV2 and J is TRBJ2-7, with D possibly being TRBD1 (6 bases). Germline V gives CDR1 SNHLY, CDR2 FYNNEI. Trimming stripped 6 bases from V and 6 bases from J, with 18 bases between. This CDR3 is 14 amino acids long. The CDR3 is CASRTGGSLGEQYF. The CDR3 nucleotides are TGTGCCAGCAGGACAGGAGGCTCGCTGGGCGAGCAGTACTTC.

The V and J genes are TRBV19 and TRBJ1-5; D ambiguous. CDR1 and CDR2 from the germline V gene are LNHDA and SQIVND (reference sequence). The CDR3 has 14 amino acids. V shed 10 bases and J shed 3 bases, with 16 bases lying between them. CDR3 in DNA: TGTGCCACCTCCTTCCGGGGTATCAATCAGCCCCAGCATTTT. As protein: CATSFRGINQPQHF.

The rearrangement uses TRBV29-1 and TRBJ2-1; 7 bases map to TRBD1. The CDR3 has 14 amino acids. Germline-derived CDR1 and CDR2 are SQVTM and ANQGSEA. Unmatched junction bases numbered 7, after V lost 7 bases and J lost 1 base. As DNA, the CDR3 is TGCAGCGGGGGAAGGACAGGATCCTACAATGAGCAGTTCTTC. Encoded protein: CSGGRTGSYNEQFF.

This clone is a singleton in its sample. V usage is TRBV9 and J usage is TRBJ2-3; maybe TRBD1 (7 bases). The length of the CDR3 is 14 residues. Trimming removed 3 bases from V and 3 bases from J, with 11 bases in between. Germline V gene sequence: CDR1 SGDLS, CDR2 YYNGEE. The CDR3 is CASSASGGTDTQYF. The CDR3 bases are TGTGCCAGCAGCGCGTCAGGGGGGACAGATACGCAGTATTTT.

A remark on this clone: The identical CDR3 is also encoded by other nucleotide sequences in the sample. The J gene is TRBJ2-7, the V gene TRBV27; TRBD1 matches 12 bases. CDR3 length: 15 amino acids. The V gene end was trimmed by 4 bases and the J gene end by 2 bases; junction bases not matched to a gene: 3. Germline CDR1 is MNHEY and CDR2 is SMNVEV (reference sequence). CDR3: CASSSGTGGAYEQYF. CDR3 DNA: TGTGCCAGCAGTTCCGGGACAGGGGGCGCCTACGAGCAGTACTTC.

This clone was found a few times. The genes are TRBV30 and TRBJ1-5, with 10 bases aligning to TRBD1. V gave up 1 base and J gave up 7 bases; unmatched junction bases: 4. Germline CDR1 is GTSNPN and CDR2 is SVGIG (reference sequence). CDR3 size: 14 residues. Here the CDR3 DNA reads TGTGCCTGGAGTGCGGGACAGGGGACCCAGCCCCAGCATTTT. Translation gives CAWSAGQGTQPQHF. Full variable domain (outside the CDR3, taken from reference TRBV30 and TRBJ1-5): SQTIHQWPATLVQPVGSPLSLECTVEGTSNPNLYWYRQAAGRGLQLLFYSVGIGQISSEVPQNLSASRPQDRQFILSSKKLLLSDSGFYLCAWSAGQGTQPQHFGDGTRLSIL.

The chain couples TRBV9 to TRBJ1-2; no reliable D call. V gave up 8 bases and J gave up 13 bases, with 15 bases separating them. Germline lookup yields CDR1 SGDLS and CDR2 YYNGEE. The CDR3 is 10 residues long. The CDR3 DNA reads as TGTGCCAGTTACCGCCGAGGGTTCACCTTC. Protein: CASYRRGFTF.

J is TRBJ2-3 and V is TRBV11-2; D ambiguous. V gave up 1 base and J gave up 2 bases, with 4 bases separating them. The CDR3 is 13 residues long. CDR1 SGHAT and CDR2 FQNNGV come from the germline V gene. The CDR3 region has the DNA TGTGCCAGCAGCTTAGTATTCACAGATACGCAGTATTTT. Translated: CASSLVFTDTQYF.

V is TRBV18 and J is TRBJ2-7; 11 bases are a match to TRBD2. The CDR3 has 15 amino acids. Per germline, CDR1 KGHSH and CDR2 LQKENI. V shed 2 bases, J shed 6 bases, and the junction held 6 bases outside the gene matches. Written as DNA, the CDR3 is TGTGCCAGCTCACCAGGTCCTAGCGGGAGGATCGAGCAGTACTTC. The encoded protein is CASSPGPSGRIEQYF.

This clone was detected only once. The CDR3 reads CASSIYGNEQFF. CDR3 in DNA: TGTGCCAGTAGTATCTACGGCAATGAGCAGTTCTTC. The genes are TRBV19 and TRBJ2-1; D call uncertain. The germline gives CDR1 LNHDA, CDR2 SQIVND (reference sequence). Trimming shortened V by 3 bases and J by 6 bases, and 6 bases separated the two germline ends. This CDR3 region has 12 residues.

The V call is TRBV27, the J call TRBJ2-3; TRBD1 aligns across 7 bases. The germline V gene has CDR1 MNHEY and CDR2 SMNVEV (reference sequence). J was trimmed by 5 bases and V by 5 bases; bases with no gene match: 16. The CDR3 extends over 17 amino acids. The CDR3 region has the DNA TGTGCCAGCAGTGAGTATCCGACAGGGACCAGGAGAGATACGCAGTATTTT. Protein: CASSEYPTGTRRDTQYF.

For this clone: This may be a read error: a much more frequent sequence differs by one nucleotide. Other nucleotide sequences in the sample specify the same CDR3. The rearrangement uses TRBV6-5 and TRBJ1-5, with D unclear. The CDR3 runs to 12 residues. Trimming removed 0 bases from V and 6 bases from J, with 3 bases in between. CDR1 is MNHEY, CDR2 SVGAGI, per germline. The CDR3 nucleotides are TGTGCCAGCAGTTACTCAGGTCAGCCCCAGCATTTT. Residues: CASSYSGQPQHF.